This is a list of T cell receptor beta chains from one sample in a study of T cell responses to AZD1222 COVID-19 vaccine. Clones were read by immunoSEQ multiplex PCR, and TCRdb kept only the in-frame ones, dropping some. The sample lists 150,000 to 200,000 clones, about 91% seen once, with less than 2.5% in the top ten. The sample here was peripheral blood, taken on day 0 of AZD1222 vaccination. The receptors here all came from an adult in good health. Both conserved end residues are part of each CDR3. The D gene is left open where the match is weak. Size tells how often a clone was seen (once, few, many) or the class of an expanded clone, and some rows leave it out.

v_call	d_call	j_call	clone_size	cdr3_nt	cdr3_aa
TRBV5-5	-	TRBJ1-3	-	TGTGCCAGCAGCTTGGAACTTGTGACCAGCTCTGGAAACACCATATATTTT	CASSLELVTSSGNTIYF
TRBV6-1	-	TRBJ2-3	-	TGTGCCAGCAGTGAATCGGGCACCTCGAGCACAGATACGCAGTATTTT	CASSESGTSSTDTQYF
TRBV4-1	TRBD1	TRBJ1-1	-	TGCGCCAGCAGCCAAGGACACAGGGGTGGTACTGAAGCTTTCTTT	CASSQGHRGGTEAFF
TRBV6-2/TRBV6-3	-	TRBJ2-2	-	TGTGCCAGCAGTTACACCCGGACAGCCGGGGAGCTGTTTTTT	CASSYTRTAGELFF
TRBV9	-	TRBJ2-1	once	TGTGCCAGCAGCGCTACGACTAGCTCCTACAATGAGCAGTTCTTC	CASSATTSSYNEQFF
TRBV5-8	-	TRBJ1-1	-	TGTGCCAGCAGCTTTGGAGGGTTCCCTGAAGCTTTCTTT	CASSFGGFPEAFF
TRBV18	-	TRBJ1-1	-	TGTGCCAGCTCACCGGCTACCACGGCCGTGAAGAACACTGAAGCTTTCTTT	CASSPATTAVKNTEAFF
TRBV18	TRBD1	TRBJ1-2	-	TGTGCCAGCTCACCGGGACAGGGTGAGAGGGGCTACACCTTC	CASSPGQGERGYTF
TRBV2	-	TRBJ1-2	-	TGTGCCAGCAGTGAAGCGCAGGGCGGCTACACCTTC	CASSEAQGGYTF
TRBV4-2	-	TRBJ1-2	-	TGTGCCAGCAGCCGAGATGGACAGTTCTATGGCTACACCTTC	CASSRDGQFYGYTF
TRBV28	TRBD1	TRBJ2-1	-	TGTGCCAGCAGTTCGGACAGGGGCGAGAGCTCCTACAATGAGCAGTTCTTC	CASSSDRGESSYNEQFF
TRBV5-6	-	TRBJ2-5	-	TGTGCCAGCAGCTCCGGGACGAGACAGACCCAGTACTTC	CASSSGTRQTQYF
TRBV5-1	TRBD2	TRBJ2-2	-	TGCGCCAGCAGCCCACTTAGCGGGAGTGGGAACACCGGGGAGCTGTTTTTT	CASSPLSGSGNTGELFF
TRBV9	-	TRBJ1-6	-	TGTGCCAGCAGCACCGGGGGGGCCCTCTCCTATAATTCACCCCTCCACTTT	CASSTGGALSYNSPLHF
TRBV5-6	TRBD1	TRBJ1-5	-	TGTGCCAGCAGCAGGATGACAGGGGCGAGTCAGCCCCAGCATTTT	CASSRMTGASQPQHF
TRBV29-1	-	TRBJ1-2	-	TGCAGCGTGGGGACTAACTATGGCTACACCTTC	CSVGTNYGYTF
TRBV5-1	-	TRBJ2-7	once	TGCGCCAGCAGCTTGGAAGGGACCATGTACGAGCAGTACTTC	CASSLEGTMYEQYF
TRBV10-3	TRBD1	TRBJ1-4	-	TGTGCCATCAGCAGGGGACAGGGTAATGAAAAACTGTTTTTT	CAISRGQGNEKLFF
TRBV28	-	TRBJ2-7	-	TGTGCCAGCGCAGCGTACGAGCAGTACTTC	CASAAYEQYF
TRBV18	-	TRBJ1-1	-	TGTGCCAGCTCACCTGCAGCCGGGGGAACTGAAGCTTTCTTT	CASSPAAGGTEAFF
TRBV18	TRBD1	TRBJ1-6	-	TGTGCCAGCTCACCAACACAGGGGGGCAATTCACCCCTCCACTTT	CASSPTQGGNSPLHF
TRBV6-5	TRBD1	TRBJ2-7	once	TGTGCCAGCAGTTTGGGACAGCCCGATCGGGAGCAGTACTTC	CASSLGQPDREQYF
TRBV3-1/TRBV3-2	-	TRBJ1-1	-	TGTGCCAGCAGCTTGTTAAGAGGCACTGAAGCTTTCTTT	CASSLLRGTEAFF
TRBV19	-	TRBJ2-3	-	TGTGCCAGTAGTATACGGGTCAGGGATACGCAGTATTTT	CASSIRVRDTQYF
TRBV27	-	TRBJ1-1	-	TGTGCCAGCAGTTTGGGGACGAACACTGAAGCTTTCTTT	CASSLGTNTEAFF